These 32 T cell receptor beta chains were all obtained from the same sample, sequenced in a study of long-term antiretroviral therapy in people with HIV. Investigators performed immunoSEQ version v3.0 at survey level. Sequencing used immunoSEQ multiplex PCR; TCRdb keeps in-frame clones, though not all of them. The sample has 30,000 to 35,000 clones; about four fifths are singletons. The sample here was unsorted PBMCs, taken 3 years after starting antiretroviral therapy. The source is a man between 50 and 59 years old with HIV.

This chain joins TRBV6-5 and TRBJ2-2, with D tentatively TRBD1 (5 bases). The CDR3 extends over 13 amino acids. V was pared by 5 bases and J by 10 bases, with 14 bases between. Germline V gene lookup returns CDR1 MNHEY and CDR2 SVGAGI. The CDR3 loop reads CASSGGALSELFF. Here the CDR3 DNA reads TGTGCCAGCAGTGGTGGGGCCCTTTCGGAGCTGTTTTTT.

The chain recombines TRBV21-1 with TRBJ1-5; TRBD1, the table's D call, lacks a check against the DNA. TRBV21-1 is described as a pseudogene. The CDR3 covers 17 residues. Here the CDR3 reads CASSKEKGTGSNQPQHF. In DNA form, the CDR3 reads TGTGCCAGCAGCAAAGAGAAGGGAACAGGGTCCAATCAGCCCCAGCATTTT.

The chain employs TRBV11-2 and TRBJ2-7; perhaps D is TRBD1 or TRBD2 (5 bases each). V shed 5 bases and J shed 7 bases, with 21 bases lying between them. The germline gives CDR1 SGHAT, CDR2 FQNNGV. CDR3 length equals 15 residues. CDR3 loop: CASSPLVGGVGEQYF. The CDR3 nucleotides read TGTGCCAGCAGCCCCCTCGTTGGGGGAGTGGGTGAGCAGTACTTC.

The V and J genes are TRBV19 and TRBJ2-5; TRBD1 matches at 8 bases. CDR1 and CDR2 (germline): LNHDA, SQIVND (reference sequence). Trimming removed 1 base from V and 5 bases from J; junction bases left unmatched: 9. This CDR3 is 16 amino acids long. The CDR3 DNA follows: TGTGCCAGTAGTATAGTCGTCCAGGGGGCCGGGGAGACCCAGTACTTC. Its protein is CASSIVVQGAGETQYF.

CDR3 loop: CAWSVRLRETQYF. The DNA of the CDR3 is TGTGCCTGGAGTGTACGGTTAAGAGAGACCCAGTACTTC. The rearrangement links TRBV30 to TRBJ2-5; no clear D gene. Germline V gene data show CDR1 as GTSNPN and CDR2 as SVGIG (reference sequence). V was shortened by 0 bases and J by 4 bases, with 9 bases between the two germline ends. The CDR3 is 13 residues long.

This clone was found a few times. This sequence joins TRBV2 and TRBJ2-7, with 7 bases lining up with TRBD2. The V gene's germline CDR1 is SNHLY and CDR2 FYNNEI. V was pared by 6 bases and J by 2 bases, with 13 bases of the junction left unmatched. The CDR3 covers 16 residues. The CDR3 DNA follows: TGTGCCAGCAGGCAGCCTAGCGGCAGTTTTACCTACGAGCAGTACTTC. Residues: CASRQPSGSFTYEQYF.

This chain connects TRBV5-8 to TRBJ2-3, with D unresolved. The CDR3 has 12 amino acids. Trimming removed 0 bases from V and 8 bases from J, with 7 bases in between. Germline CDR1 and CDR2: SGHTS and YDEGEE. The CDR3 sequence is CASSLEGPTQYF. CDR3 bases: TGTGCCAGCAGCTTGGAAGGACCTACGCAGTATTTT.

The V and J genes are TRBV5-1 and TRBJ2-3; perhaps TRBD1 as D (7 bases). V was trimmed by 2 bases and J by 6 bases, leaving 13 bases between them. This CDR3 is built from 14 residues. The germline V gene has CDR1 SGHRS and CDR2 YFSETQ. DNA for the CDR3: TGCGCCAGCAGCTTTCAGGGGGGTAGGGATACGCAGTATTTT. This sequence encodes CASSFQGGRDTQYF.

This rearrangement joins TRBV15 to TRBJ2-2; D uncertain. CDR1 LNHNV and CDR2 YYDKDF come from the germline V gene (reference sequence). The CDR3 loop spans 17 amino acids. Trimming took 1 base from V and 4 from J, leaving 16 bases between them. DNA of the CDR3: TGTGCCACCAGCAGAGCAAAGGGTCGAAAAGGCACCGGGGAGCTGTTTTTT. It is translated as CATSRAKGRKGTGELFF.

This chain uses TRBV9 with TRBJ2-1; D not resolved. Germline assignment: CDR1 SGDLS and CDR2 YYNGEE. Trimming pared 5 bases from V and 5 bases from J, leaving 11 bases between. CDR3 length: 13 amino acids. CDR3 in DNA: TGTGCCAGCAGTTCCAGCCTCGACAATGAGCAGTTCTTC. Amino acids: CASSSSLDNEQFF.

The chain carries TRBV10-3 and TRBJ2-1, with D possibly matching TRBD2 (5 bases). The V end lost 0 bases, the J end lost 1 base, and 10 bases lay between the germline ends. The CDR3 loop spans 16 amino acids. Germline values: CDR1 ENHRY, CDR2 SYGVKD. The CDR3 DNA follows: TGTGCCATCAGTGAGTCGACTCAGCGGTCCTACAATGAGCAGTTCTTC. This gives the protein CAISESTQRSYNEQFF.

The chain employs TRBV7-2 and TRBJ2-3; D remains ambiguous. CDR3 length equals 13 residues. Germline loops: CDR1 SGHTA, CDR2 FQGNSA. V was cut by 0 bases and J by 8 bases, with 9 bases left in between. The CDR3 DNA reads as TGTGCCAGCAGCTTAGCGGGTGTAGGTACGCAGTATTTT. Its translation is CASSLAGVGTQYF.

This chain connects TRBV19 to TRBJ1-3; the D is unclear. The CDR3 length is 14 residues. Germline V gene lookup returns CDR1 LNHDA and CDR2 SQIVND (reference sequence). V gave up 7 bases and J gave up 1 base, with 11 bases separating them. CDR3 amino acids: CASKASRSGNTIYF. DNA of the CDR3: TGTGCCAGTAAGGCAAGCAGATCTGGAAACACCATATATTTT.

J is TRBJ1-5 and V is TRBV9; D is unclear. CDR1 and CDR2 from the germline V gene are SGDLS and YYNGEE. Trimming took off 0 bases at V and 4 bases at J, with 5 bases between the two ends. The CDR3 consists of 13 residues. In DNA, the CDR3 is TGTGCCAGCAGCGTAGCGGCTAATCAGCCCCAGCATTTT. Translated: CASSVAANQPQHF.

CDR3 nucleotide sequence: TGTGCCAGCAGCCGCGACAGGGGACTTAATTCACCCCTCCACTTT. As protein: CASSRDRGLNSPLHF. This sequence joins TRBV6-5 and TRBJ1-6, with 8 positions matching TRBD1. Germline V gene sequence: CDR1 MNHEY, CDR2 SVGAGI. The V segment lost 6 bases and the J segment 6 bases; nucleotides outside the gene matches: 7. The CDR3 extends over 15 amino acids.

This clone occurred a few times. This chain connects TRBV7-9 to TRBJ1-6; tentatively, D is TRBD1 (5 bases). This CDR3 has 14 residues. Germline V CDR1 and CDR2: SEHNR, FQNEAQ (reference sequence). V lost 3 bases, J lost 7 bases, and 10 bases lay in between. The CDR3 sequence is CASSLPGGNSPLHF. The CDR3 DNA is TGTGCCAGCAGCTTGCCGGGGGGGAATTCACCCCTCCACTTT.

This clone appeared a few times. V gene TRBV7-6 combines with J gene TRBJ2-7; 12 bases map to TRBD1. The ends lost 6 bases at V and 5 bases at J; junction bases unmatched: 5. CDR1 and CDR2 from the germline V gene are SGHVS and FNYEAQ. The CDR3 runs to 14 residues. CDR3 DNA sequence: TGTGCCAGCAGTCCCGGGACAGGGGGCGACGAGCAGTACTTC. Protein product: CASSPGTGGDEQYF.

This rearrangement joins TRBV2 to TRBJ2-5; 9 bases agree with TRBD1. The CDR3 loop spans 14 amino acids. Germline-derived CDR1 and CDR2 are SNHLY and FYNNEI. The junction had 8 bases not matched to a gene; V was cut back by 7 bases and J by 5 bases. The CDR3 loop is CASTPDRGWETQYF. CDR3 bases: TGTGCCAGCACTCCGGACAGGGGTTGGGAGACCCAGTACTTC.

The chain links TRBV2 to TRBJ2-7; perhaps D is TRBD1 or TRBD2 (5 bases each). CDR1 and CDR2 (germline): SNHLY, FYNNEI. Trimming took off 0 bases at V and 7 bases at J, with 19 bases between the two ends. The CDR3 is 16 residues long. The CDR3 sequence is CASSEAGVAGLSEQYF. For the CDR3, the DNA is TGTGCCAGCAGTGAAGCGGGGGTCGCTGGCCTGTCGGAGCAGTACTTC.

This clone was counted between two and nine times. The chain joins TRBV4-1 to TRBJ1-2; TRBD1 matches 9 bases. Unmatched junction bases numbered 13, after V lost 3 bases and J lost 8 bases. Germline-derived CDR1 and CDR2 are MGHRA and YSYEKL. The CDR3 loop spans 16 amino acids. As DNA, the CDR3 is TGCGCCAGCAGCCATGGGACCCCGGGACAGGGTGTGGGCTACACCTTC. This sequence encodes CASSHGTPGQGVGYTF.

The CDR3: CSPSEGRYYEQYF. The CDR3 coding sequence is TGCAGCCCGAGCGAGGGACGTTACTACGAGCAGTACTTC. The chain combines TRBV29-1 with TRBJ2-7, with D perhaps assigned TRBD1 or TRBD2 (5 bases each). V shed 8 bases and J shed 3 bases, with 17 bases lying between them. The CDR3 extends over 13 amino acids. Per the germline V gene, CDR1 is SQVTM and CDR2 is ANQGSEA.

The CDR3 is CASSFAGAQYF. DNA for the CDR3: TGTGCCAGCAGCTTCGCAGGGGCGCAGTATTTT. The gene calls are TRBV11-2 and TRBJ2-3, with D possibly matching TRBD1 (6 bases). V was cut by 3 bases and J by 10 bases, with 8 bases left in between. The CDR3 runs 11 residues. The V gene's germline CDR1 is SGHAT and CDR2 FQNNGV.

V is TRBV27 and J is TRBJ2-7, with TRBD1 identical over 8 bases. The CDR3 is made up of 15 amino acids. Germline CDR1 reads MNHEY; CDR2 reads SMNVEV (reference sequence). V lost 5 bases, J lost 3 bases, and 9 bases stayed unmatched. The CDR3 sequence: CASSPRDRRDYEQYF. The CDR3 DNA reads TGTGCCAGCAGTCCCCGGGACAGGCGTGACTACGAGCAGTACTTC.

This clone is medium-sized. DNA of the CDR3: TGTGCCAGCAGCTTAATAAGAACAACTAATGAAAAACTGTTTTTT. It encodes CASSLIRTTNEKLFF. V gene TRBV7-3 combines with J gene TRBJ1-4; D is uncertain. CDR3 size: 15 residues. The germline V and J ends were trimmed by 1 base and 0 bases, with 6 bases remaining between them. CDR1 is SGHTA and CDR2 is FQGTGA in the germline V gene.

This clone occurred once. The chain employs TRBV2 and TRBJ2-7; a possible D gene is TRBD1 (6 bases). The CDR3 is made up of 14 amino acids. Trimming removed 3 bases at V and 3 bases at J, with 12 bases between. Germline V gene lookup returns CDR1 SNHLY and CDR2 FYNNEI. The CDR3 sequence: CASSDPGQLYEQYF. The CDR3 nucleotides read TGTGCCAGCAGTGACCCCGGACAGCTCTACGAGCAGTACTTC.

This chain joins TRBV6-5 and TRBJ1-1; TRBD1 agrees at 8 bases. Germline CDR1 and CDR2: MNHEY and SVGAGI. V lost 0 bases, J lost 5 bases, and 5 bases stayed unmatched. CDR3 length: 15 residues. CDR3 amino acids: CASSYSGTGSTEAFF. The CDR3 nucleotides read TGTGCCAGCAGTTACTCGGGGACAGGAAGTACTGAAGCTTTCTTT.

This clone was observed a handful of times. V gene TRBV2 combines with J gene TRBJ1-2; D perhaps matches TRBD1 (5 bases). The CDR3 runs 14 residues. From germline, CDR1 is SNHLY and CDR2 FYNNEI. The V end lost 4 bases, the J end lost 4 bases, and 13 bases lay between the germline ends. In DNA form, the CDR3 reads TGTGCCAGCAGTGGGGTCCAGGGTACCTATGGCTACACCTTC. It is translated as CASSGVQGTYGYTF.

This chain uses TRBV27 with TRBJ2-7; 10 nucleotides match TRBD2. The CDR3 has 15 amino acids. V lost 5 bases and J lost 0; bases outside the gene matches: 4. Per the germline V gene, CDR1 is MNHEY and CDR2 is SMNVEV (reference sequence). As DNA, the CDR3 is TGTGCCAGCAGTACTCTAGCGGGAGCCTCCTACGAGCAGTACTTC. Amino acids: CASSTLAGASYEQYF.

The rearrangement uses TRBV19 and TRBJ2-2, with no clear D. V was shortened by 3 bases and J by 4 bases, with 9 bases between the two germline ends. This CDR3 contains 14 residues. Germline V gene lookup returns CDR1 LNHDA and CDR2 SQIVND (reference sequence). The CDR3 here is CASSIPLPTGELFF. The CDR3 DNA follows: TGTGCCAGTAGTATCCCACTTCCCACCGGGGAGCTGTTTTTT.

This chain joins TRBV6-5 and TRBJ2-7; 13 bases align to TRBD2. The CDR3 has 15 residues. J lost 5 bases, V lost 4 bases, and 5 bases had no gene match. In germline, CDR1 is MNHEY, CDR2 SVGAGI. This CDR3 reads CASSSKGLAGDEQYF. CDR3 bases: TGTGCCAGCAGTTCTAAAGGACTAGCGGGAGACGAGCAGTACTTC.

The chain uses TRBV9 and TRBJ2-5, with 8 bases aligning to TRBD2. Looked up from germline, CDR1 is SGDLS and CDR2 is YYNGEE. After removal of 4 bases from V and 0 bases from J, the junction contained 17 bases not matched to a gene. The CDR3 has 19 residues. The CDR3 sequence is CASSPPRTSKWGYQETQYF. The CDR3, as DNA: TGTGCCAGCAGCCCCCCCCGGACTAGCAAGTGGGGGTACCAAGAGACCCAGTACTTC.

The rearrangement uses TRBV5-4 and TRBJ1-6; no reliable D call. Trimming removed 4 bases from V and 7 bases from J, with 9 bases in between. The CDR3 extends over 13 amino acids. Looked up from germline, CDR1 is SGHNT and CDR2 is YYREEE (reference sequence). In DNA, the CDR3 is TGTGCCAGCAGCGTCTCAGTGAATTCACCCCTCCACTTT. Amino acids: CASSVSVNSPLHF.